The 6 T cell receptor beta chains listed next were all sequenced from one sample in a study of shared clonotypes between healthy human individuals. Only in-frame clones appear in the TCRdb table, and some are missing; sequencing was by immunoSEQ multiplex PCR. The sample contains around 2,000,000 clones, more than 85% of which appear only once. Naive CD8 cells, CD45RO-negative and positively selected for CCR7, excluded terminally differentiated effector memory CD45RA+ cells. Sample: naive CD8+ T cells from PBMCs. These receptor sequences come from a man aged 18 to 30 in good health. Some clones in this sample may be carry-over from other donors' samples.

The chain joins TRBV5-6 to TRBJ2-2; D is perhaps TRBD1 (5 bases). Trimming cost V 4 bases and J 3 bases, with 19 bases left between them. The CDR3 contains 17 residues. Germline V gene sequence: CDR1 SGHDT, CDR2 YYEEEE. The CDR3 reads CASSPYAGAGHTGELFF. CDR3 coding DNA: TGTGCCAGCAGCCCGTACGCTGGGGCAGGCCACACCGGGGAGCTGTTTTTT.

The chain links TRBV13 to TRBJ2-1; D call uncertain. The CDR3 spans 15 residues. Germline V CDR1 and CDR2: PRHDT, FYEKMQ (reference sequence). Trimming shortened V by 0 bases and J by 1 base, and 7 bases separated the two germline ends. The CDR3 nucleotides read TGTGCCAGCAGCTTAGGCCGAGCTTCCTACAATGAGCAGTTCTTC. This gives the protein CASSLGRASYNEQFF.

The V gene is TRBV10-3, the J gene TRBJ1-2; D possibly corresponds to TRBD1 (5 bases). The CDR3 runs 14 residues. CDR1 and CDR2 from the germline V gene are ENHRY and SYGVKD. Trimming took off 4 bases at V and 3 bases at J, with 12 bases between the two ends. CDR3 in DNA: TGTGCCATCAGTGGAGTAGGGGTCTACTATGGCTACACCTTC. It is translated as CAISGVGVYYGYTF.

A word on this clone: This sample also contains other DNA sequences that code for the same CDR3. The gene calls are TRBV7-9 and TRBJ2-7; 10 bases line up with TRBD2. This CDR3 contains 15 residues. After removal of 5 bases from V and 2 bases from J, the junction contained 6 bases not matched to a gene. In germline, CDR1 is SEHNR, CDR2 FQNEAQ (reference sequence). The CDR3 loop reads CASSPWTSGTYEQYF. The CDR3 coding sequence is TGTGCCAGCAGCCCGTGGACTAGCGGAACCTACGAGCAGTACTTC.

The rearrangement uses TRBV5-1 and TRBJ2-1, with 7 bases matching TRBD2. The CDR3 totals 15 residues. CDR1 and CDR2 from the germline V gene are SGHRS and YFSETQ. Unmatched junction bases numbered 5, after V lost 0 bases and J lost 5 bases. The CDR3 loop is CASSLGLAEDNEQFF. As DNA, the CDR3 is TGCGCCAGCAGCTTGGGTCTAGCGGAAGACAATGAGCAGTTCTTC.

Of note for this clone: The sample holds other DNA sequences that translate to the same CDR3. The rearrangement uses TRBV7-3 and TRBJ2-1; TRBD1 matches 9 bases. The CDR3 consists of 13 residues. Germline values: CDR1 SGHTA, CDR2 FQGTGA. The V segment lost 3 bases and the J segment 6 bases; nucleotides outside the gene matches: 0. As DNA, the CDR3 is TGTGCCAGCAGCTTGGGACAGGGCAATGAGCAGTTCTTC. This codes for CASSLGQGNEQFF. Combining the CDR3 with reference TRBV7-3 and TRBJ2-1 gives the whole variable domain GAGVSQTPSNKVTEKGKYVELRCDPISGHTALYWYRQSLGQGPEFLIYFQGTGAADDSGLPNDRFFAVRPEGSVSTLKIQRTERGDSAVYLCASSLGQGNEQFFGPGTRLTVL.